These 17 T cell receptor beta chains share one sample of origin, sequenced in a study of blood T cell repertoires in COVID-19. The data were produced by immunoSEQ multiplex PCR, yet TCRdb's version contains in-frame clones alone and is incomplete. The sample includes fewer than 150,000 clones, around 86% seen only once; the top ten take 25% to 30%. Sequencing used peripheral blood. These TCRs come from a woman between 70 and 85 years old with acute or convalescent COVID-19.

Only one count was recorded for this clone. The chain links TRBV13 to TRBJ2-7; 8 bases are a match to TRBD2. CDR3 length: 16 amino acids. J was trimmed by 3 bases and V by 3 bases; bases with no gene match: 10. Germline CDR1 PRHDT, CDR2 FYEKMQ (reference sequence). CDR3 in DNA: TGTGCCAGCAGCTTGGTATTTGGCGGGGGGTTCTACGAGCAGTACTTC. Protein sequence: CASSLVFGGGFYEQYF. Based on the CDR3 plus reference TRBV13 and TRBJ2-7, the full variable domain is AAGVIQSPRHLIKEKRETATLKCYPIPRHDTVYWYQQGPGQDPQFLISFYEKMQSDKGSIPDRFSAQQFSDYHSELNMSSLELGDSALYFCASSLVFGGGFYEQYFGPGTRLTVT.

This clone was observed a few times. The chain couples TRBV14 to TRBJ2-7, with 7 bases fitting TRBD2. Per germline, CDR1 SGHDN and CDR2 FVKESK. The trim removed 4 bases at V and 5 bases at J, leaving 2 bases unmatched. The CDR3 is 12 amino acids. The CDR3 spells CASSLGRDEQYF. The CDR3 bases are TGTGCCAGCAGCCTGGGGAGGGACGAGCAGTACTTC.

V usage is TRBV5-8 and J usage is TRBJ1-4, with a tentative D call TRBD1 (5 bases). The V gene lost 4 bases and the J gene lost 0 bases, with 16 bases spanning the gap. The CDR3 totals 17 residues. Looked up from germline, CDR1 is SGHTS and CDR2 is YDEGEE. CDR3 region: CASSRLGPIATNEKLFF. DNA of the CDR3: TGTGCCAGCAGCCGCCTGGGGCCGATTGCAACTAATGAAAAACTGTTTTTT.

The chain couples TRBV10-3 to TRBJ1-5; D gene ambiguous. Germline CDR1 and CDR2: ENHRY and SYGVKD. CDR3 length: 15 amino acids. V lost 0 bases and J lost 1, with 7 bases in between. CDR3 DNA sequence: TGTGCCATCAGTGAGTCGACTTTAAGCAATCAGCCCCAGCATTTT. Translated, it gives CAISESTLSNQPQHF.

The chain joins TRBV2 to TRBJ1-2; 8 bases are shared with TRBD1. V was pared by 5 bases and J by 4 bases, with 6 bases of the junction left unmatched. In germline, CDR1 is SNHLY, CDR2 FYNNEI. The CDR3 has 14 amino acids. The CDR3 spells CASSRTGLGYGYTF. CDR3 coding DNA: TGTGCCAGCAGTAGGACAGGGTTGGGCTATGGCTACACCTTC.

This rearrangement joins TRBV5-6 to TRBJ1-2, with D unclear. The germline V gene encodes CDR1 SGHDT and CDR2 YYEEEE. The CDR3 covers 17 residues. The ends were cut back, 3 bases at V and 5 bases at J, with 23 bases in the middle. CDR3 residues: CASSSGRQVRPKYGYTF. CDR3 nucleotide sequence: TGTGCCAGCAGCTCTGGGCGTCAAGTCAGACCGAAGTATGGCTACACCTTC.

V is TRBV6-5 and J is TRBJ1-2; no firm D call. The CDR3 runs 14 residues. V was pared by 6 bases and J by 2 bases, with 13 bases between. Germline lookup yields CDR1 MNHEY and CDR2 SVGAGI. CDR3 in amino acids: CASSGGKSNYGYTF. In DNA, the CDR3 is TGTGCCAGCAGCGGCGGGAAGAGCAACTATGGCTACACCTTC.

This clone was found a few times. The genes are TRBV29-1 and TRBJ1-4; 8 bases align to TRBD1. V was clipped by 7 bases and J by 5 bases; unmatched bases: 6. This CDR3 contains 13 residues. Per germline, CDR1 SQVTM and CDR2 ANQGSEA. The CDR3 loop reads CSAGTGLNEKLFF. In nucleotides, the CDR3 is TGCAGCGCCGGGACAGGTCTCAATGAAAAACTGTTTTTT.

CDR3 nucleotides: TGTGCCTGGAGTACCGGGACAGCGACGAACACCATATATTTT. Translation: CAWSTGTATNTIYF. The chain uses TRBV30 and TRBJ1-3; TRBD1 matches at 7 bases. The CDR3 consists of 14 residues. Germline assignment: CDR1 GTSNPN and CDR2 SVGIG (reference sequence). Germline trimming cut 2 bases from V and 7 bases from J; bases unmatched to any gene: 8.

CDR3 residues: CASSWDSPGTDTQYF. The CDR3 DNA is TGCGCCAGCAGCTGGGACAGCCCAGGAACAGATACGCAGTATTTT. The chain has TRBV5-1 and TRBJ2-3, with TRBD1 identical over 7 bases. With V trimmed by 3 bases and J by 3 bases, 7 bases remained unmatched. The CDR3 is 15 residues long. CDR1 is SGHRS, CDR2 YFSETQ, per germline.

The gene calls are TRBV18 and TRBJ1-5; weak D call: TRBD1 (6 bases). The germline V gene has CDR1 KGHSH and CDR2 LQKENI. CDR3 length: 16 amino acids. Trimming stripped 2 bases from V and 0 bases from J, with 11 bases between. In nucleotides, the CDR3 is TGTGCCAGCTCACCAAGAGGCAGGGGTAGCAATCAGCCCCAGCATTTT. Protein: CASSPRGRGSNQPQHF.

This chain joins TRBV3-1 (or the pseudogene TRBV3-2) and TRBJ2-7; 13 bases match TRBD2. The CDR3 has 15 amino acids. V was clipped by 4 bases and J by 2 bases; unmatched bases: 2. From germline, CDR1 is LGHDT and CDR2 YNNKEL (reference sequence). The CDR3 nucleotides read TGTGCCAGCAGCCTCGGACTAGCGGGGGCCTACGAGCAGTACTTC. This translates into CASSLGLAGAYEQYF.

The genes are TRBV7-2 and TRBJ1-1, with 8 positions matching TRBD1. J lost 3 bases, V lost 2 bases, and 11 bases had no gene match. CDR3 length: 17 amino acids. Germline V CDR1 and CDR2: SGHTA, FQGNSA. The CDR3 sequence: CASSLKQGAPYDTEAFF. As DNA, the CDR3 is TGTGCCAGCAGCTTAAAGCAGGGGGCTCCCTATGACACTGAAGCTTTCTTT.

CDR3 in DNA: TGTGCCAGCAGCTTAGTCAGAACTAATGAAAAACTGTTTTTT. Amino acid sequence: CASSLVRTNEKLFF. The chain recombines TRBV7-2 with TRBJ1-4; D is ambiguous. The CDR3 is made up of 14 amino acids. V lost 1 base and J lost 1, with 4 bases in between. Germline V gene data show CDR1 as SGHTA and CDR2 as FQGNSA.

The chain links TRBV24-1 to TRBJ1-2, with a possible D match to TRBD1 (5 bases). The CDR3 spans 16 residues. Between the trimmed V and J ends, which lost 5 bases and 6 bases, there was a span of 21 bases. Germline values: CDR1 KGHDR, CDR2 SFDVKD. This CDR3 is CATSGGPIGGGDGYTF. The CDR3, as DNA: TGTGCCACCAGTGGCGGGCCGATCGGGGGAGGGGATGGCTACACCTTC.

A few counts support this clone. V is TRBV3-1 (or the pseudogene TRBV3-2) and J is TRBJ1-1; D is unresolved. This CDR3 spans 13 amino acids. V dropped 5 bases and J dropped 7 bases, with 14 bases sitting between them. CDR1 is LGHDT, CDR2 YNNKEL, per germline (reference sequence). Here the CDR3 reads CASSGLGAYEAFF. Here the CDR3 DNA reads TGTGCCAGCAGCGGGTTGGGAGCTTATGAAGCTTTCTTT.

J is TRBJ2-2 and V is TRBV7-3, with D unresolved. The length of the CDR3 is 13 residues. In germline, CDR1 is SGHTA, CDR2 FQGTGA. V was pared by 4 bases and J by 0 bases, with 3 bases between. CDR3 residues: CASSSPNTGELFF. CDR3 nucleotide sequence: TGTGCCAGCAGCTCTCCGAACACCGGGGAGCTGTTTTTT.